A selection of T cell receptor beta chains follows, all from one sample in a study of blood T cell repertoires in COVID-19. This table comes from immunoSEQ multiplex PCR, and its TCRdb copy is limited to in-frame clones, with some not included. Seen here are hundreds of thousands of clones, 70% to 90% observed once, and the top ten hold about 7.7%. Sequenced sample: PBMCs or T cells enriched from blood (not recorded which). All receptors come from a woman between 40 and 55 years old with acute COVID-19. Each CDR3 is given with its conserved first and last residue. Fields, in order: V gene, J gene, clone size, D gene, CDR3 DNA, CDR3 protein. The D gene is left open where the match is weak. Clone size is not always given. Where it is, it says once, few, many or a class for expanded clones.

V: TRBV10-3
J: TRBJ1-5
size: .
D: .
DNA: TGTGCCATCAGTGAGGGAGGGATCCCCAATCAGCCCCAGCATTTT
CDR3: CAISEGGIPNQPQHF

V: TRBV24-1
J: TRBJ2-7
size: once
D: TRBD1
DNA: TGTGCCACCAGTGATCCAGGGACAGGGGCCTACGAGCAGTACTTC
CDR3: CATSDPGTGAYEQYF

V: TRBV11-2
J: TRBJ2-7
size: .
D: .
DNA: TGTGCCAGCAGCCAGATTCAGGGATTGGGGGAGCAGTACTTC
CDR3: CASSQIQGLGEQYF

V: TRBV7-2
J: TRBJ1-2
size: .
D: TRBD1
DNA: TGTGCCAGCAGCCCGGACCGGGACAGGGCCTCTAACTATGGCTACACCTTC
CDR3: CASSPDRDRASNYGYTF

V: TRBV3-1/TRBV3-2
J: TRBJ2-5
size: .
D: .
DNA: TGTGCCAGCAGACCCGGCCTAGCTAGGGAGACCCAGTACTTC
CDR3: CASRPGLARETQYF

V: TRBV5-6
J: TRBJ2-3
size: .
D: .
DNA: TGTGCCAGCAGCTTCCAGAATACGCAGTATTTT
CDR3: CASSFQNTQYF

V: TRBV15
J: TRBJ1-5
size: .
D: TRBD1
DNA: TGTGCCACCAGCAGAGATACGGCAACCGGGACAGGAAATCAGCCCCAGCATTTT
CDR3: CATSRDTATGTGNQPQHF

V: TRBV7-2
J: TRBJ2-6
size: .
D: TRBD1
DNA: TGTGCCAGCAGCTATTACGGGACAGCCCTCTCTGGGGCCAACGTCCTGACTTTC
CDR3: CASSYYGTALSGANVLTF

V: TRBV2
J: TRBJ1-4
size: .
D: .
DNA: TGTGCCAGCAGAACCGGGACTTCTAATGAAAAACTGTTTTTT
CDR3: CASRTGTSNEKLFF

V: TRBV30
J: TRBJ1-2
size: .
D: .
DNA: TGTGCCTGGAGTTCCTGGACAGACTATGGCTACACCTTC
CDR3: CAWSSWTDYGYTF

V: TRBV27
J: TRBJ2-7
size: .
D: TRBD2
DNA: TGTGCCAGCAGCAGAACCGGGACTAGCGGGAGTAAGGGGAACGAGCAGTACTTC
CDR3: CASSRTGTSGSKGNEQYF

V: TRBV15
J: TRBJ1-2
size: .
D: .
DNA: TGTGCCACCAGCAGAGATACCCACAGCAACTATGGCTACACCTTC
CDR3: CATSRDTHSNYGYTF

V: TRBV9
J: TRBJ2-3
size: .
D: TRBD2
DNA: TGTGCCAGCAGCGTAGGACTAGCGGGCACAGATACGCAGTATTTT
CDR3: CASSVGLAGTDTQYF

V: TRBV27
J: TRBJ1-1
size: .
D: .
DNA: TGTGCCAGCTCAAGTAGGACAGCAAGGGGCACTGAAGCTTTCTTT
CDR3: CASSSRTARGTEAFF

V: TRBV7-2
J: TRBJ2-7
size: .
D: TRBD1
DNA: TGTGCCAGCAGCTTGGGGACAGGCCACTACGAGCAGTACTTC
CDR3: CASSLGTGHYEQYF

V: TRBV24-1
J: TRBJ1-2
size: .
D: .
DNA: TGTGCCACCAGTGGAACGGTAAGGGGTGGCTACACCTTC
CDR3: CATSGTVRGGYTF

V: TRBV5-1
J: TRBJ2-7
size: .
D: .
DNA: TGCGCCAGCAGCTTGGATGGACAAGCCTACGAGCAGTACTTC
CDR3: CASSLDGQAYEQYF

V: TRBV28
J: TRBJ1-1
size: .
D: .
DNA: TGTGCCAGCATGGAGGCAGGGGTTAATGAAGCTTTCTTT
CDR3: CASMEAGVNEAFF

V: TRBV3-1/TRBV3-2
J: TRBJ2-7
size: .
D: .
DNA: TGTGCCAGCAGCCTACCGGGGTTCTCCTACGAGCAGTACTTC
CDR3: CASSLPGFSYEQYF